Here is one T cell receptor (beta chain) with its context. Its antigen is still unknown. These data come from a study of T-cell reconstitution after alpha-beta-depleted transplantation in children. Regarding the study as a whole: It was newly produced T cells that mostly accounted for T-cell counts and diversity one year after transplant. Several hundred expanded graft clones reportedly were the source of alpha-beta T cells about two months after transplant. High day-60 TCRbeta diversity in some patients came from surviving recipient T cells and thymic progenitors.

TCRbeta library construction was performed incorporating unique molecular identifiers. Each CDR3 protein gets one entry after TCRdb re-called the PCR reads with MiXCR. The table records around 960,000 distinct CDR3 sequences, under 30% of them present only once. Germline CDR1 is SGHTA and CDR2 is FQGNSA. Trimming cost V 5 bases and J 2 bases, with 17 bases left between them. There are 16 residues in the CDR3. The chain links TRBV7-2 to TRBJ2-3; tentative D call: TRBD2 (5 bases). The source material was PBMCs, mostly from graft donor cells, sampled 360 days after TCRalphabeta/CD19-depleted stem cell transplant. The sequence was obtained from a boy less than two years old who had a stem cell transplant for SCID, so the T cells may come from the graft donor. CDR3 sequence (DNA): TGTGCCAGCAGCCCCCAGTCGGGGAGATCCACAGATACGCAGTATTTT. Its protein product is CASSPQSGRSTDTQYF.